The next 4 T cell receptor beta chains were all read from a single sample in a study of CD8+ T cells in alopecia areata. Treatment specified: oral pan-JAK inhibitor, 5-10 mg twice daily. Once RNA had been extracted, it was reverse transcribed into cDNA to act as the sequencing template. Here immunoSEQ multiplex PCR was the method, and the copy in TCRdb shows in-frame clones only, minus some. The repertoire includes 180,000 or so clones, about three fifths of them detected once, and roughly 16% sits in the top ten. The sequencing here drew on CD4+ T cells sorted from blood, taken at roughly week 58, from a patient treated with tofacitinib. The source of these receptors is a human donor with alopecia areata.

V and J are TRBV23-1 and TRBJ1-2; D not certain. TRBV23-1 is treated as an ORF (open reading frame) with a function not yet certain. V was trimmed by 3 bases and J by 8 bases, leaving 7 bases between them. The CDR3 is made up of 11 amino acids. The CDR3 spells CASSQPQGYTF. The DNA of the CDR3 is TGCGCCAGCAGTCAGCCCCAAGGCTACACCTTC.

This chain uses TRBV4-1 with TRBJ2-7; no reliable D call. Germline V gives CDR1 MGHRA, CDR2 YSYEKL. Trimming pared 0 bases from V and 3 bases from J, leaving 21 bases between. CDR3 length: 18 residues. The CDR3 sequence: CASSQETLWTGYSYEQYF. CDR3 DNA: TGCGCCAGCAGCCAAGAAACACTTTGGACGGGCTACAGCTACGAGCAGTACTTC.

This chain connects TRBV7-9 to TRBJ2-3, with D possibly matching TRBD2 (7 bases). CDR1 and CDR2 (germline): SEHNR, FQNEAQ (reference sequence). CDR3 length: 15 amino acids. Deletions cut 4 bases from V and 1 base from J, with 12 bases between. The CDR3 here is CASSSGGGRTDTQYF. DNA for the CDR3: TGTGCCAGCAGCTCGGGGGGCGGACGCACAGATACGCAGTATTTT. The full variable domain, with the rest looked up from reference TRBV7-9 and TRBJ2-3, is DTGVSQNPRHKITKRGQNVTFRCDPISEHNRLYWYRQTLGQGPEFLTYFQNEAQLEKSRLLSDRFSAERPKGSFSTLEIQRTEQGDSAMYLCASSSGGGRTDTQYFGPGTRLTVL.

The chain is built from TRBV7-9 and TRBJ2-3; 8 bases are shared with TRBD2. This CDR3 is built from 17 residues. The V gene's germline CDR1 is SEHNR and CDR2 FQNEAQ (reference sequence). Trimming removed 1 base from V and 2 bases from J; junction bases left unmatched: 8. The CDR3 reads CASSLGRGSGATDTQYF. The CDR3 DNA reads TGTGCCAGCAGCTTAGGAAGGGGTAGCGGGGCCACAGATACGCAGTATTTT.